The 18 T cell receptor beta chains below were found in one sample sequenced in a study of shared clonotypes between healthy human individuals. The method was immunoSEQ multiplex PCR; TCRdb's version includes in-frame clones alone and lacks a portion of them. The repertoire includes some 1,900,000 clones, 85% to 95% of them detected once, and more than 0.95% sits in the top ten. It was CD45RO-negative cells, positively selected for CCR7, that made up naive CD8 cells, with terminally differentiated effector memory CD45RA+ cells excluded. Material for sequencing was naive CD8+ T cells sorted from blood. Every receptor here comes from a man aged 18 to 29 in good health.

The chain couples TRBV5-4 to TRBJ2-5, with 7 positions matching TRBD1. Germline loops: CDR1 SGHNT, CDR2 YYREEE (reference sequence). The trim removed 2 bases at V and 5 bases at J, leaving 6 bases unmatched. The CDR3 consists of 14 residues. The chain's CDR3 is CASSLKGAGETQYF. The CDR3 region has the DNA TGTGCCAGCAGCTTAAAGGGGGCTGGGGAGACCCAGTACTTC.

About this clone itself: The same CDR3 is also encoded by other DNA sequences in this sample. This chain joins TRBV18 and TRBJ2-7, with D hard to call. V was trimmed by 0 bases and J by 0 bases, leaving 3 bases between them. The CDR3 extends over 13 amino acids. CDR1 KGHSH and CDR2 LQKENI come from the germline V gene. CDR3 sequence reads: CASSPPGSYEQYF. Here the CDR3 DNA reads TGTGCCAGCTCACCACCTGGCTCCTACGAGCAGTACTTC.

The CDR3 nucleotides are TGCGCCAGCAGCCCCCCAGCCGGGAGCTTATACGGCTACACCTTC. Residues: CASSPPAGSLYGYTF. This chain joins TRBV4-1 and TRBJ1-2; D is undetermined. V was clipped by 4 bases and J by 8 bases, with 20 bases between them. Germline V lookup: CDR1 MGHRA, CDR2 YSYEKL. The CDR3 extends over 15 amino acids.

Comments on this clone: The sample carries other DNA sequences with the same CDR3. The CDR3 bases are TGTGCCAGCAGCGTAGAACTAGCGGGAGGAGATACGCAGTATTTT. It specifies CASSVELAGGDTQYF. This chain uses TRBV9 with TRBJ2-3, with 12 bases that match TRBD2. With V trimmed by 0 bases and J by 5 bases, 1 base remained unmatched. This CDR3 has 15 amino acids. CDR1 and CDR2 (germline): SGDLS, YYNGEE.

The rearrangement joins TRBV7-9 to TRBJ2-3, with 10 bases matching TRBD2. Per the germline V gene, CDR1 is SEHNR and CDR2 is FQNEAQ (reference sequence). J gave up 3 bases and V 1 base, and 4 bases lay outside the gene matches. The CDR3 contains 16 residues. The DNA of the CDR3 is TGTGCCAGCAGCTTAGGGGTAGCGGGGGGAACAGATACGCAGTATTTT. It encodes CASSLGVAGGTDTQYF. The whole variable domain, remainder taken from reference TRBV7-9 and TRBJ2-3, is DTGVSQNPRHKITKRGQNVTFRCDPISEHNRLYWYRQTLGQGPEFLTYFQNEAQLEKSRLLSDRFSAERPKGSFSTLEIQRTEQGDSAMYLCASSLGVAGGTDTQYFGPGTRLTVL.

V gene TRBV9 combines with J gene TRBJ2-7; 10 nucleotides line up with TRBD1. This CDR3 has 16 amino acids. V lost 0 bases and J lost 1; bases outside the gene matches: 4. From germline, CDR1 is SGDLS and CDR2 YYNGEE. In DNA form, the CDR3 reads TGTGCCAGCAGCGTAGCACCGGGACAGGGGTCCTACGAGCAGTACTTC. It translates to CASSVAPGQGSYEQYF. Full variable domain (rest looked up from reference TRBV9 and TRBJ2-7): DSGVTQTPKHLITATGQRVTLRCSPRSGDLSVYWYQQSLDQGLQFLIQYYNGEERAKGNILERFSAQQFPDLHSELNLSSLELGDSALYFCASSVAPGQGSYEQYFGPGTRLTVT.

The gene calls are TRBV5-1 and TRBJ1-6; TRBD1 matches at 7 bases. The CDR3 spans 18 residues. Germline CDR1 reads SGHRS; CDR2 reads YFSETQ. V shed 0 bases, J shed 0 bases, and the junction held 6 bases outside the gene matches. As DNA, the CDR3 is TGCGCCAGCAGCTTGGAGCTCCGGGACAGCTCCTATAATTCACCCCTCCACTTT. The encoded protein is CASSLELRDSSYNSPLHF.

The V and J genes are TRBV11-2 and TRBJ2-1; D is perhaps TRBD1 or TRBD2 (6 bases each). Germline CDR1 SGHAT, CDR2 FQNNGV. V lost 5 bases to trimming and J lost 4 bases, with 18 bases between them. The CDR3 runs 16 residues. This CDR3 is CASSPSGRDTYNEQFF. CDR3 nucleotide sequence: TGTGCCAGCAGCCCCTCCGGGCGGGACACTTACAATGAGCAGTTCTTC.

J is TRBJ2-2 and V is TRBV7-3, with a tentative D call TRBD2 (5 bases). From germline, CDR1 is SGHTA and CDR2 FQGTGA. Trimming shortened V by 3 bases and J by 3 bases, and 5 bases separated the two germline ends. This CDR3 is 13 amino acids long. The CDR3 coding sequence is TGTGCCAGCAGCTTCGGGGACACCGGGGAGCTGTTTTTT. It encodes CASSFGDTGELFF.

CDR3 sequence: CAISDFGGRGTGELFF. The CDR3 DNA follows: TGTGCCATCAGTGACTTCGGGGGAAGGGGAACCGGGGAGCTGTTTTTT. The chain carries TRBV10-3 and TRBJ2-2, with D possibly being TRBD2 (6 bases). The V and J ends lost 3 bases and 5 bases respectively, with 16 bases between them. Germline assignment: CDR1 ENHRY and CDR2 SYGVKD. The CDR3 loop spans 16 amino acids.

The genes are TRBV6-1 and TRBJ2-2; TRBD2 matches at 9 bases. The V gene end was trimmed by 2 bases and the J gene end by 4 bases; junction bases not matched to a gene: 5. Germline CDR1 MNHNS, CDR2 SASEGT. The CDR3 contains 16 residues. The CDR3 nucleotides read TGTGCCAGCAGTGAACTAGCGGGGCTGACCACCGGGGAGCTGTTTTTT. It translates to CASSELAGLTTGELFF.

The chain recombines TRBV10-2 with TRBJ2-2; D could derive from TRBD1 or TRBD2 (7 bases each). Between the trimmed V and J ends, which lost 5 bases and 2 bases, there was a span of 18 bases. In germline, CDR1 is WSHSY, CDR2 SAAADI. This CDR3 is 17 amino acids long. The CDR3: CASSYGQGEGNTGELFF. CDR3 bases: TGCGCCAGCAGTTATGGTCAGGGGGAGGGAAACACCGGGGAGCTGTTTTTT.

The rearrangement links TRBV4-1 to TRBJ2-7, with 8 bases aligning to TRBD2. V lost 2 bases to trimming and J lost 1 base; unmatched junction nucleotides: 4. This CDR3 has 15 residues. The germline V gene encodes CDR1 MGHRA and CDR2 YSYEKL. For the CDR3, the DNA is TGCGCCAGCAGCCAATTGCCTAGCGGGTCCTACGAGCAGTACTTC. Translating it yields CASSQLPSGSYEQYF.

This chain links TRBV27 with TRBJ1-4; D is uncertain. V dropped 5 bases and J dropped 0 bases, with 7 bases sitting between them. Germline V lookup: CDR1 MNHEY, CDR2 SMNVEV (reference sequence). CDR3 length: 14 amino acids. CDR3 in DNA: TGTGCCAGCAGTCAGGAGACAACTAATGAAAAACTGTTTTTT. Its translation is CASSQETTNEKLFF.

The genes are TRBV10-2 and TRBJ2-7; D uncertain. V was shortened by 4 bases and J by 2 bases, with 12 bases between the two germline ends. The V gene's germline CDR1 is WSHSY and CDR2 SAAADI. The CDR3 runs to 14 residues. The CDR3 coding sequence is TGCGCCAGCAGTGGGTACGGTGCAACCTACGAGCAGTACTTC. Its protein is CASSGYGATYEQYF.

This clone was detected only once. The gene calls are TRBV12-2 and TRBJ1-5. TRBV12-2 is tagged as a pseudogene. The CDR3 totals 12 residues. The CDR3 protein is CASRILWGAQHF. The CDR3, as DNA: TGTGCAAGTCGCATACTCTGGGGGGCCCAGCATTTT.

The chain joins TRBV5-1 to TRBJ2-7; 7 nucleotides match TRBD1. Trimming removed 1 base from V and 5 bases from J; junction bases left unmatched: 9. This CDR3 has 15 residues. Germline V gene sequence: CDR1 SGHRS, CDR2 YFSETQ. The CDR3 DNA follows: TGCGCCAGCAGCTTGAGACAGGGTGAATCTAACGAGCAGTACTTC. It specifies CASSLRQGESNEQYF.

This sequence joins TRBV10-3 and TRBJ1-1; 7 nucleotides match TRBD1. CDR1 and CDR2 (germline): ENHRY, SYGVKD. This CDR3 spans 15 amino acids. Germline trimming cut 3 bases from V and 1 base from J; bases unmatched to any gene: 5. CDR3 sequence: CAISDQGTENTEAFF. CDR3 in DNA: TGTGCCATCAGTGACCAAGGGACAGAGAACACTGAAGCTTTCTTT.